This T cell receptor beta chain was documented in a study of PD-L1 blockade in urothelial cancer (dated by TCRdb to the late 2010s). Broadly, across the study: Every patient began therapy in the mid-2010s and was given atezolizumab 1,200 mg intravenously every 3 weeks. About 90% of the 29 patients were males with bladder-origin urothelial cancer, and about 60% of the 29 reported a prior smoking history. Blood samples were analyzed 3 weeks after the start of treatment (second dose) and 6 weeks after the start of treatment. An ECOG performance status of 0 or 1 was recorded for the patients, and 0 to 3 prior chemotherapy regimens had been received by the patients. Progression-free survival longer than 6 months counted as durable clinical benefit, and TCR features were additionally tested against both progression-free and overall survival. Pretreatment blood TCR-seq was available for about 28 patients, at least one posttreatment blood collection was obtained for about 25 patients, and tumor TCR-seq was available for about 25 patients. Blood samples yielded a median of roughly 140,000 T cells and more than 80,000 unique TCRs, with median clonality roughly 0.082. Whole exome sequencing and RNA sequencing of pretreatment tumors were performed alongside TCR sequencing in the same patients. Durable clinical benefit was achieved by nine patients but not by the remaining 20. TCR sequencing covered pretreatment tumor samples and matched, serially collected peripheral blood taken before and after atezolizumab treatment. An exploratory multi-omic analysis was conducted of the somatic, immune and clinical correlates of response to PD-L1 blockade with atezolizumab in urothelial cancer. Overall study results and their limits: At 3 weeks after the start of treatment, tumor-associated TCR clones in peripheral blood had expanded more in patients with durable benefit (n ≈ 22, p = 0.022). Small sample size (n of about 30) and many exploratory analyses mean the results are intended to be hypothesis-generating. A pretreatment peripheral blood TCR clonality below the median was linked to improved progression-free and overall survival.

Each PCR received spiked-in synthetic TCR analog templates so that absolute template abundance could be estimated from read counts. TCRbeta CDR3 regions were amplified from genomic DNA with bias-controlled V and J gene primers using the immunoSEQ assay. Rearranged TCRbeta segments were sequenced at approximately 20X coverage. On the study's bioinformatics: Clustering was used to correct sequencing errors, and CDR3s were annotated against IMGT to assign V, D and J genes. Only productive TCRbeta rearrangements were used in downstream analyses, excluding out-of-frame or stop-codon sequences. Clonality was computed as one minus Shannon entropy normalized by the log of the number of unique productive sequences. Fisher's exact test with Benjamini-Hochberg correction, using a cutoff of adjusted p below 0.01, was how clones that differed between time points or between blood and tumor were identified. TCRdb stores this immuneACCESS table with in-frame sequences only. Part of the clones is absent; in the studies checked, under half of the shortfall reflects unresolved V genes, and no reason is known for the rest. V and J calls and clone size are as listed in that table; D and trimming were resolved from the DNA. This sample comprises approximately 120,000 clones, about 82% of them detected only once. Of the sample, approximately 2.4% is held by the ten largest clones.

About this clone itself: There is no known antigen for this receptor. The sample holds no much larger clone one base away, and base qualities are not on file.

This sample's time point label indicates: peripheral blood 6 weeks after treatment start. A cohort of 25 to 35 patients with locally advanced or metastatic urothelial carcinoma, treated at Memorial Sloan Kettering on a trial protocol, was included. Peripheral blood mononuclear cells were collected pretreatment and during treatment, at between 1 and 8 total time points per patient. The Qiagen DNeasy Blood extraction kit was used to purify genomic DNA from total PBMCs and from tumor samples. PBMCs were collected pretreatment and during treatment, and were isolated and stored as previously described. V is reduced by 6 bases and J by 3 bases, leaving a spacing of 14 bases between them. As encoded in the germline V gene, CDR1 is MNHNS while CDR2 is SASEGT. CDR3 length: 14 amino acids, cysteine to phenylalanine. Of all the DNA, just the CDR3 is kept, 42 bases in frame from base 1.

The source material was PBMCs, sampled around atezolizumab (anti-PD-L1) treatment. The receptor comes from a man aged 45-60 years with urothelial cancer. The sequence joins TRBV6-1 to TRBJ1-1; TRBD1 is possibly the D segment (5 matching bases). Here the CDR3 is given as CASRPLQGDTEAFF. The DNA reads TGTGCCAGCAGGCCTCTCCAAGGGGACACTGAAGCTTTCTTT.